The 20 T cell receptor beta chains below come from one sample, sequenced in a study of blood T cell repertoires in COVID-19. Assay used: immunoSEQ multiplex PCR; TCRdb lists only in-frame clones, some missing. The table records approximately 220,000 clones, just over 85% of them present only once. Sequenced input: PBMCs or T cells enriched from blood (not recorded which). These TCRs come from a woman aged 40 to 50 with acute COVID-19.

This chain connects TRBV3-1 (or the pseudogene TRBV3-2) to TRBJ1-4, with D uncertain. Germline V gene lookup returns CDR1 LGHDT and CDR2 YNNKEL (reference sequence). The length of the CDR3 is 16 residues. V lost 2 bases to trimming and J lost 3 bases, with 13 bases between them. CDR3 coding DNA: TGTGCCAGCAGCCAAATGCTCACGCGATCTAATGAAAAACTGTTTTTT. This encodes CASSQMLTRSNEKLFF.

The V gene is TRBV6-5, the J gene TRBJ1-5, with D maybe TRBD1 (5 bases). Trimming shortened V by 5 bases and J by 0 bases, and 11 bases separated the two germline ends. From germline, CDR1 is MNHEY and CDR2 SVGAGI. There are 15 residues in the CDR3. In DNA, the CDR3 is TGTGCCAGCAGTCAGGGACTTTTTAGCAATCAGCCCCAGCATTTT. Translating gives CASSQGLFSNQPQHF.

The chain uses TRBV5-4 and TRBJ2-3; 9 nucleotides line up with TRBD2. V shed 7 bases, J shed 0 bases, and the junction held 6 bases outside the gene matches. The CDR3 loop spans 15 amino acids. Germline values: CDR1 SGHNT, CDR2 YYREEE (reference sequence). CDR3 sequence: CASRGGGVSTDTQYF. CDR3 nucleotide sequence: TGTGCCAGCCGTGGCGGGGGGGTTAGCACAGATACGCAGTATTTT. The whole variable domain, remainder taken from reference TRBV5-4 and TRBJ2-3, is ETGVTQSPTHLIKTRGQQVTLRCSSQSGHNTVSWYQQALGQGPQFIFQYYREEENGRGNFPPRFSGLQFPNYSSELNVNALELDDSALYLCASRGGGVSTDTQYFGPGTRLTVL.

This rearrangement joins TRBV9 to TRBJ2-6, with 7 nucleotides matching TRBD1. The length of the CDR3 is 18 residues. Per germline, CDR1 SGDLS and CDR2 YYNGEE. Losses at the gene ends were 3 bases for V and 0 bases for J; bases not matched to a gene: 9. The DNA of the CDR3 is TGTGCCAGCAGCGGCCGGGACAGAGATGTCTCTGGGGCCAACGTCCTGACTTTC. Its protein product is CASSGRDRDVSGANVLTF.

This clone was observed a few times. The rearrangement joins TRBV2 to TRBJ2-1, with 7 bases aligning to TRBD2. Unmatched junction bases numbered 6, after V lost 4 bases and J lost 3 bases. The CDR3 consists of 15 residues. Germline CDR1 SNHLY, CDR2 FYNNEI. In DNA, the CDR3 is TGTGCCAGCAGTGTCACCAGCGGGGTCTACAATGAGCAGTTCTTC. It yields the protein CASSVTSGVYNEQFF.

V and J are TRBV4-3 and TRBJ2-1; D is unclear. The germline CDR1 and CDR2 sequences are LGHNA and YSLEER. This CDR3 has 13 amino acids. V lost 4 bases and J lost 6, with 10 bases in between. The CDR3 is CASSLGLVNEQFF. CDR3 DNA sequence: TGCGCCAGCAGCCTCGGGTTAGTCAATGAGCAGTTCTTC.

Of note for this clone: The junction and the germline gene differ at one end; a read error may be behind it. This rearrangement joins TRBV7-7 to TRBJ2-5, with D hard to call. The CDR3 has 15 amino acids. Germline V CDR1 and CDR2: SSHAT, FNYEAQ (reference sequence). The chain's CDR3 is CASSLGSGRRETQYF. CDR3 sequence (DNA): TGTGCTAGCAGCCTTGGATCGGGTCGACGGGAGACCCAGTACTTC.

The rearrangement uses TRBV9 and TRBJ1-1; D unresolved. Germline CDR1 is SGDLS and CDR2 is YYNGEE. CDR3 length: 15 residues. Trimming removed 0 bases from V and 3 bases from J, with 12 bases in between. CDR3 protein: CASSVGHPLDTEAFF. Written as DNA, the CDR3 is TGTGCCAGCAGCGTAGGACACCCATTGGACACTGAAGCTTTCTTT.

This CDR3 is CASSPSSNTEAFF. Written as DNA, the CDR3 is TGTGCCAGCAGTCCGAGTTCAAACACTGAAGCTTTCTTT. The chain is built from TRBV6-1 and TRBJ1-1, with no clear D. Germline V gives CDR1 MNHNS, CDR2 SASEGT. CDR3 size: 13 residues. Trimming removed 5 bases from V and 2 bases from J, with 9 bases in between.

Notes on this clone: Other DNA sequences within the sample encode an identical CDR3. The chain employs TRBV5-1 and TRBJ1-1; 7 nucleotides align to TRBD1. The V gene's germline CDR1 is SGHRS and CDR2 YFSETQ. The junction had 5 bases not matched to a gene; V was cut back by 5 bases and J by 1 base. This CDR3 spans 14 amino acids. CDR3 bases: TGCGCCAGCAGTTCGGGACAGACGAACACTGAAGCTTTCTTT. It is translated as CASSSGQTNTEAFF.

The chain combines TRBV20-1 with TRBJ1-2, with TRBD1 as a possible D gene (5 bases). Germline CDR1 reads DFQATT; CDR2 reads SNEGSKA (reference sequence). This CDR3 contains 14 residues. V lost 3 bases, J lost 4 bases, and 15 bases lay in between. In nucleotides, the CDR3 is TGCAGTGCTAGTTTGGGGGGGGTTGGCTATGGCTACACCTTC. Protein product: CSASLGGVGYGYTF.

CDR3 sequence (DNA): TGCGCCAGCAGCTCGTTCGGTGGGCGTATGAACACTGAAGCTTTCTTT. Protein product: CASSSFGGRMNTEAFF. This chain connects TRBV5-1 to TRBJ1-1; D ambiguous. This CDR3 is built from 16 residues. The germline V gene encodes CDR1 SGHRS and CDR2 YFSETQ. V was pared by 3 bases and J by 0 bases, with 15 bases between.

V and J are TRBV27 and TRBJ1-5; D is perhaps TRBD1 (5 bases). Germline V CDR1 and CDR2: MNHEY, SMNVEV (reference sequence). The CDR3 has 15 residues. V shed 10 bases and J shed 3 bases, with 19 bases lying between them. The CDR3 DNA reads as TGTGCCACCCGTGCCGGACAACAGATCAATCAGCCCCAGCATTTT. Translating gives CATRAGQQINQPQHF.

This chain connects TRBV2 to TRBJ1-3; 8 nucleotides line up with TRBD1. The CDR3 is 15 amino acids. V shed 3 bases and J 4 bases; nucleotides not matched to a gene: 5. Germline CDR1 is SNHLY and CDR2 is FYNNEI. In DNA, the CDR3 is TGTGCCAGCAGTGATCCCCCAGGGGGCGGAAACACCATATATTTT. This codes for CASSDPPGGGNTIYF.

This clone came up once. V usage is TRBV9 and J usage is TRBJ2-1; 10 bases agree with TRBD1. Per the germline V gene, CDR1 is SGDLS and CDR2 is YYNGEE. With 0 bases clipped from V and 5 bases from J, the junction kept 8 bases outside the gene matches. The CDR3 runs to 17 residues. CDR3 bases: TGTGCCAGCAGCGTAGAAGGGACAGGGGTAGGGAACAATGAGCAGTTCTTC. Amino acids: CASSVEGTGVGNNEQFF.

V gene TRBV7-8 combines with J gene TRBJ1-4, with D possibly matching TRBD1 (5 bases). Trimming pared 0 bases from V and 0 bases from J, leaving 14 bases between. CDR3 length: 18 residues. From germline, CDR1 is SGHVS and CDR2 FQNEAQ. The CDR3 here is CASSLARLQGTTNEKLFF. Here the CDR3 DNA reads TGTGCCAGCAGCTTAGCGCGTCTTCAGGGCACAACTAATGAAAAACTGTTTTTT. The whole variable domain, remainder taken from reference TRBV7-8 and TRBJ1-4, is GAGVSQSPRYKVAKRGQDVALRCDPISGHVSLFWYQQALGQGPEFLTYFQNEAQLDKSGLPSDRFFAERPEGSVSTLKIQRTQQEDSAVYLCASSLARLQGTTNEKLFFGSGTQLSVL.

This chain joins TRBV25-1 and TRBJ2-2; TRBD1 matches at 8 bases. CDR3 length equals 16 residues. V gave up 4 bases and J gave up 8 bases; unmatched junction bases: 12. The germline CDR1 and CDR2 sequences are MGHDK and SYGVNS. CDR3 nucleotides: TGTGCCAGCAGTGCTCCAGGGGGCGCGTTATATGGGGAGCTGTTTTTT. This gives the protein CASSAPGGALYGELFF.

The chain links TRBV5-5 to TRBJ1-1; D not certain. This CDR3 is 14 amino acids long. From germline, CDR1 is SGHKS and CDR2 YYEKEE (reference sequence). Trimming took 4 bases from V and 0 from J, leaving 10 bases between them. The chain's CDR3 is CASSGGRMNTEAFF. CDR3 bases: TGTGCCAGCAGCGGAGGACGGATGAACACTGAAGCTTTCTTT.

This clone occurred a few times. The CDR3 protein is CASSYRWGGEAFF. The CDR3 nucleotides read TGTGCCAGCAGTTACCGATGGGGGGGTGAAGCTTTCTTT. The rearrangement links TRBV6-5 to TRBJ1-1; possible D gene TRBD1, 5 bases. V was trimmed by 2 bases and J by 7 bases, leaving 11 bases between them. Germline CDR1 is MNHEY and CDR2 is SVGAGI. The CDR3 is 13 residues long.

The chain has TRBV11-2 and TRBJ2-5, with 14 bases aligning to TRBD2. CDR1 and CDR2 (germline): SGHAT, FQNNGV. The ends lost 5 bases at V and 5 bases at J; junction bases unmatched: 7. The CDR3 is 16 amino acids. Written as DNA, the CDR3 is TGTGCCAGCAGCCGACTAGCGGGGGGGCCGGGGGAGACCCAGTACTTC. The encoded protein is CASSRLAGGPGETQYF. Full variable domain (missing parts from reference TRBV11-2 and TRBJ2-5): EAGVAQSPRYKIIEKRQSVAFWCNPISGHATLYWYQQILGQGPKLLIQFQNNGVVDDSQLPKDRFSAERLKGVDSTLKIQPAKLEDSAVYLCASSRLAGGPGETQYFGPGTRLLVL.